The T cell receptor beta chain described here comes from a study of T cell responses to AZD1222 COVID-19 vaccine. To note about this clone: Its specificity is unknown.

Pooled in the analysis were second doses at about 4 or about 12 weeks. Profiling relied on immunoSEQ multiplex PCR, and the TCRdb table lists in-frame clones only, not all of them. In the table there are tens of thousands of clones, around nine tenths of which are singletons. V gave up 0 bases and J gave up 4 bases, with 7 bases separating them. Germline CDR1 reads MNHEY; CDR2 reads SMNVEV (reference sequence). The CDR3 runs to 14 residues. General study findings and limits: There were repertoire samples only from the period after the peak T cell response. Baseline serology detected seropositivity in only a handful of AZD1222 recipients.

The sequencing used peripheral blood, collected 28 days after the second AZD1222 dose. The rearrangement links TRBV27 to TRBJ1-3, with D unresolved. The TCR sequence derives from an adult who received the AZD1222 COVID-19 vaccine. The CDR3 region has the DNA TGTGCCAGCAGTTTATCAGGGCCCGGAAACACCATATATTTT. Translating gives CASSLSGPGNTIYF.